This T cell receptor (beta chain) was captured in a study of graft-versus-host responses after intestinal transplantation. Across the study: The transplants performed in recipients were multivisceral, liver-intestinal, or isolated intestinal. For approximately three years after anti-thymocyte globulin induction, all recipients took tacrolimus and steroids.

Only in-frame clones appear in the TCRdb table, and some are missing; sequencing was by immunoSEQ multiplex PCR. The sample has about 100,000 clones, about 90% seen once. This clone was observed a single time. Its antigen remains unknown. Trimming took off 0 bases at V and 6 bases at J, with 10 bases between the two ends. Germline V CDR1 and CDR2: SGHRS, YFSETQ. The CDR3 runs to 14 residues. Study results and caveats: Recipient marrow held GvH clones, some first seen in ileum or blood.

This receptor was identified in a human donor who was the organ donor for an intestinal transplant. Specimen: unstimulated CD4+ T cells sorted from spleen or lymph node cells, collected before transplant. V usage is TRBV5-1 and J usage is TRBJ2-4; no firm D call. The CDR3 nucleotides read TGCGCCAGCAGCTTGGATCCTGGTACAAACATTCAGTACTTC. Translated, it gives CASSLDPGTNIQYF.